This TCR beta chain was captured by sequencing in a study of T cell responses to AZD1222 COVID-19 vaccine. The table came from immunoSEQ multiplex PCR; TCRdb's copy has only in-frame clones and leaves some out. This sample has over 150,000 clones, with roughly 94% found just once. The CDR3 consists of 13 residues. Germline CDR1 MNHEY, CDR2 SVGAGI. Trimming left V 6 bases short and J 1 base short, with 10 bases between. The sample consisted of peripheral blood, taken 28 days after the second AZD1222 dose. The clonotype was recovered from an adult who received the AZD1222 COVID-19 vaccine. The rearrangement links TRBV6-5 to TRBJ2-7; D unresolved. Here the CDR3 reads CASSPEASYEQYF. The CDR3, as DNA: TGTGCCAGCAGCCCGGAAGCATCCTACGAGCAGTACTTC.